One sample yielded the 12 T cell receptor beta chains listed below, sequenced in a study of T cells in women clearing cervical HPV infection. Only in-frame clones appear in the TCRdb table, and some are missing; sequencing was by immunoSEQ multiplex PCR. The table lists tens of thousands of clones. Sequenced: blood buffy coat. The receptor source for this set is a woman between 18 and 75 years old with a cervical HPV16 infection that either progressed to CIN3+ or cleared (not recorded which).

Notes on this clone: The read gets to within 3 residues of the CDR3 end, and the germline J gene fills in the rest. The V and J genes are TRBV30 and TRBJ2-2, with TRBD1 matching 7 bases. Germline V gene lookup returns CDR1 GTSNPN and CDR2 SVGIG (reference sequence). The CDR3 loop spans 14 amino acids. Germline trimming cut 3 bases from V and 0 bases from J; bases unmatched to any gene: 1. The CDR3 sequence is CAWRGQSNTGELFF. The CDR3 DNA, read in part, is TGTGCCTGGAGGGGACAGTCGAACACCGGGGAG.

Remarks on this clone: The read finishes 3 residues shy of the CDR3 end, and the germline J gene is used to complete it. The chain joins TRBV5-1 to TRBJ2-7, with D perhaps TRBD1 or TRBD2 (5 bases each). This CDR3 is 14 amino acids long. Trimming stripped 0 bases from V and 0 bases from J, with 7 bases between. Germline loops: CDR1 SGHRS, CDR2 YFSETQ. The CDR3 loop reads CASSLGGASYEQYF. The covered CDR3 bases are TGCGCCAGCAGCTTGGGAGGGGCCTCCTACGAG. Supplemented by reference TRBV5-1 and TRBJ2-7, the full variable domain reads KAGVTQTPRYLIKTRGQQVTLSCSPISGHRSVSWYQQTPGQGLQFLFEYFSETQRNKGNFPGRFSGRQFSNSRSEMNVSTLELGDSALYLCASSLGGASYEQYFGPGTRLTVT.

This chain's CDR3 is CASSVTSGRSGEQFF. The sequenced CDR3 bases are TGTGCCAGCAGTGTGACTAGCGGGAGGTCTGGTGAG. The chain carries TRBV2 and TRBJ2-1; TRBD2 matches at 13 bases. The read terminates 3 residues before the CDR3 end, so the remaining end is supplied by the germline J gene. The CDR3 runs 15 residues. With 4 bases clipped from V and 9 bases from J, the junction kept 6 bases outside the gene matches. CDR1 is SNHLY and CDR2 is FYNNEI in the germline V gene.

Comment on this clone: Sequencing ends 3 residues short of the CDR3 end; the germline J gene provides the rest. The chain couples TRBV18 to TRBJ1-6, with TRBD1 matching 7 bases. CDR1 is KGHSH, CDR2 LQKENI, per germline. J was trimmed by 8 bases and V by 5 bases; bases with no gene match: 3. The CDR3 covers 13 residues. The CDR3: CASSVDRDSPLHF. Incomplete CDR3 DNA: TGTGCCAGCTCAGTAGACAGGGATTCACCC.

Concerning this clone itself: The sequence runs out 3 residues before the end of the CDR3; the remainder is reconstructed from the germline J gene. V is TRBV7-2 and J is TRBJ2-3, with TRBD1 matching 9 bases. Trimming removed 4 bases from V and 4 bases from J; junction bases left unmatched: 6. This CDR3 is 15 amino acids long. The germline CDR1 and CDR2 sequences are SGHTA and FQGNSA. CDR3 DNA, as far as it was read: TGTGCCAGCAGCTCCCGGGACAGGGAACCAGATACG. As protein: CASSSRDREPDT. The entire CDR3 is CASSSRDREPDTQYF.

The covered CDR3 bases are TGTGCCAGCAGCCACCCACAGGGGGTCGGAAACACC. Protein: CASSHPQGVGNT. The whole CDR3 protein is CASSHPQGVGNTIYF. The chain recombines TRBV14 with TRBJ1-3, with 8 bases fitting TRBD1. The missing CDR3 end, 3 residues past where the read stops, is filled in from the germline J gene. Germline V CDR1 and CDR2: SGHDN, FVKESK. Trimming cost V 3 bases and J 4 bases; bases outside gene matches: 5. CDR3 size: 15 residues.

CDR3 protein: CASSEIPGTKQETQYF. The sequenced CDR3 bases are TGTGCCAGCAGTGAAATCCCCGGGACTAAGCAAGAGACC. The chain couples TRBV6-1 to TRBJ2-5; TRBD2 agrees at 7 bases. The read terminates 3 residues ahead of where the CDR3 ends, so the germline J gene completes it. This CDR3 is 16 amino acids long. CDR1 and CDR2 (germline): MNHNS, SASEGT. The V segment lost 2 bases and the J segment 2 bases; nucleotides outside the gene matches: 8.

For this clone: The read halts 3 residues ahead of the CDR3 end, with the missing end drawn from the germline J gene. This rearrangement joins TRBV2 to TRBJ2-3; D perhaps matches TRBD1 (6 bases). Germline values: CDR1 SNHLY, CDR2 FYNNEI. Trimming left V 4 bases short and J 2 bases short, with 13 bases between. The CDR3 consists of 15 residues. CDR3 protein: CASSGVGQFTDTQYF. The sequenced part of the CDR3 DNA is TGTGCCAGCAGTGGAGTTGGACAGTTCACAGATACG.

Worth noting for this clone: The missing CDR3 end, 3 residues past where the read stops, is filled in from the germline J gene. The chain has TRBV20-1 and TRBJ2-1, with D maybe TRBD1 (7 bases). The CDR3 is 14 amino acids. Trimming took off 6 bases at V and 5 bases at J, with 17 bases between the two ends. Germline V lookup: CDR1 DFQATT, CDR2 SNEGSKA (reference sequence). The CDR3 loop reads CSAPSQGGDNEQFF. The CDR3 bases that were read are TGCAGTGCGCCGTCGCAGGGGGGAGACAATGAG.

Turning to this clone: Read data end 3 residues before the CDR3 end; the end is taken from the germline J gene. The chain carries TRBV7-9 and TRBJ1-1; TRBD1 matches at 8 bases. The germline V gene has CDR1 SEHNR and CDR2 FQNEAQ (reference sequence). J gave up 4 bases and V 5 bases, and 3 bases lay outside the gene matches. CDR3 length equals 13 residues. The CDR3 bases that were read are TGTGCCAGCAGCCCCGGACAGGGCACTGAA. Translated, it gives CASSPGQGTE. The whole CDR3 is CASSPGQGTEAFF.

A remark on this clone: The observed sequence ends 3 residues before the CDR3 terminus, with the missing tail filled in from the germline J gene. The V gene is TRBV18, the J gene TRBJ1-4, with TRBD1 as a possible D gene (6 bases). This CDR3 has 18 amino acids. The germline V gene encodes CDR1 KGHSH and CDR2 LQKENI. The covered CDR3 bases are TGTGCCAGCTCACCACTCGGCTGGGCAGGGGCCGGGGCCAACGTA. This gives the protein CASSPLGWAGAGANV. The complete CDR3 protein is CASSPLGWAGAGANVLFF.

As concerns this clone: The read ends 3 residues early relative to the CDR3; the germline J gene fills the gap. The J gene is TRBJ1-1, the V gene TRBV6-2 or TRBV6-3; TRBD1 is a possible D gene (5 bases). Per the germline V gene, CDR1 is MNHEY and CDR2 is SVGEGT. The CDR3 totals 16 residues. Trimming removed 7 bases from V and 3 bases from J, with 21 bases in between. CDR3 DNA, as far as it was read: TGTGCCAGCAAACCCATCGGGGGTACCGGTGACACTGAA. Translation: CASKPIGGTGDTE. The whole CDR3 sequence is CASKPIGGTGDTEAFF.